This T cell receptor (beta chain) appears in the sequencing data of a study of shared clonotypes between healthy human individuals (dated by TCRdb to 2020 to 2022). Context from the whole study: The cohort included a few men and a couple of women between 18 and 49 years of age. The study deeply sequenced blood TCR repertoires of roughly five healthy adults to estimate repertoire size and the extent of clonotype sharing between individuals. Per donor, three plates each were used for CD4 naive and CD4 memory, two for CD8 naive, and one for CD8 memory. Each donor's leukapheresis produced roughly between about 0.8 and 8.9 billion PBMCs. Different laboratories and diverse techniques were used to prepare libraries and sequence TCR repertoires, to increase sequencing depth and limit assay-specific biases. Broader findings and caveats from the paper: Only blood was sampled, and tissue TCR repertoires likely differ from those in blood. Based on pairwise subsampling, the degree of clonotype sharing among donors was expected to be affected by sequencing depth. The small number of donors limited the genetic and exposure-history diversity represented. Compared with non-shared clonotypes, clonotypes shared by all four sorted-subset donors had higher generation probabilities. Rarefaction of sorted-subset datasets indicated incomplete sequencing despite the large sequencing depth. Naive subsets generally had larger estimated clonotype richness than memory subsets. When several donors were compared, the shared fraction of clonotypes was 5% to 6.5% for naive CD4, 3.5% to 4% for naive CD8, 2.3% for memory CD4, and 0.35% to 0.4% for memory CD8.

Using the deep immunoSEQ assay, TCR CDR3 regions were amplified from genomic DNA by multiplex PCR. Extracted genomic DNA from each cell subset was spread evenly across all wells of several immunoSEQ 96-well plates, with each plate serving as a replicate. For sorted subsets, 200 ng of genomic DNA, equivalent to 30,000 or so T cell genomes, went into each replicate PCR. Purified libraries were measured with a Qubit 3.0 fluorometer, size-checked on a Bioanalyzer 2100, and measured again with the KAPA Library Quantification kit. Every immunoSEQ 96-well plate was sequenced on a dedicated single-read 150-cycle Illumina NextSeq 550 flow cell. As for the original processing: Because the immunoSEQ output held only junctional sequences and lacked quality scores, the filtering could not match the filtering applied to full-length reads. Sequences were annotated with PyIR, a Python wrapper for IgBLAST v1.9, and V/J genes and CDR3 were assigned using IMGT germline references. Reads were removed for weak V/J assignments (E-value above 1e-6), missing CDR3, stop codons, out-of-frame junctions, or ambiguous translated residues. V3J clonotypes were defined by identical inferred V gene, J gene, and CDR3 amino acid sequence. Percentage overlap between repertoires was computed as shared unique clonotypes divided by the size of the smaller repertoire. Repertoire richness was assessed with RTK rarefaction, the Chao1 estimator, and Recon v2.1 estimates of unobserved clonotypes. OLGA was used to compute generation probabilities for all TCRbeta clonotypes that the gDNA method yielded from a handful of donors. The table was pulled from immuneACCESS by TCRdb, which kept in-frame rearrangements only. Such tables lose some clones; where checked, under half of the loss comes from unresolved V genes, and the rest has no known cause. The V and J calls and the clone size are those of that table, but D and trimming were determined from the DNA. The sample table lists roughly 2,000,000 clones, about 95% of them with a count of one. The ten most abundant clones make up roughly 1% of the sample.

To note about this clone: Its antigen is currently not known. No base quality information exists; no much larger clone differs at one position.

CD8 naive samples were obtained by positive selection for CCR7 among CD45RO-negative cells, yielding a CD45RA+CCR7+ population from which TemRA cells were excluded. Donors were healthy HIV-negative adults with no recently reported acute infections or vaccinations. All donors were Caucasian adults living in Nashville, Tennessee, USA. After blood collection by leukapheresis, PBMCs were isolated using Ficoll-Histopaque density gradient centrifugation and then cryopreserved in the vapor phase of liquid nitrogen. Analytical flow cytometry was used to check the purity and quantity of every magnetically sorted T cell population. From each sorted fraction, genomic DNA was isolated and quantified by UV absorbance on a Nanodrop 2000c. The germline V and J ends show losses of 5 bases and 5 bases respectively, and no gene match explains 8 bases of the junction. Spanning cysteine to phenylalanine, the CDR3 consists of 14 amino acids. The DNA shown is the 42-base CDR3, in frame from base 1. The germline V gene (reference sequence) provides CDR1 SGHNT and CDR2 YYREEE.

The receptor was derived from a man between 18 and 35 years old in good health. Input material: naive CD8+ T cells sorted from blood. The sample's cell subset or site, from its label and the paper: CD45RA+CCR7+. The sequence is built from TRBV5-4 and TRBJ2-7, with 9 bases matching TRBD1. The DNA is TGTGCCAGCAGGACCGGGACAGGGAGCAACGAGCAGTACTTC. This translates into CASRTGTGSNEQYF.